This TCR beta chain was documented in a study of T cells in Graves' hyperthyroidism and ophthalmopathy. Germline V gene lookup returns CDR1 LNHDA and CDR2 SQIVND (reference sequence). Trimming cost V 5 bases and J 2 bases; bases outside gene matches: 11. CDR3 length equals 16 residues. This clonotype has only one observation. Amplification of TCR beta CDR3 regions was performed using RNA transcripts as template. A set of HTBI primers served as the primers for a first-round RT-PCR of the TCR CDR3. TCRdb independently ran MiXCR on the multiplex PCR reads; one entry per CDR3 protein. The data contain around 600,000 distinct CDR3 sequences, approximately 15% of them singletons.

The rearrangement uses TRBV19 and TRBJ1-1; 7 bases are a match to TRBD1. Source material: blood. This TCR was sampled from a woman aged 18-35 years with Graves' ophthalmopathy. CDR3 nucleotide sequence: TGTGCCAGTAGTTCCTTGGGACAGTGGGCCAACACTGAAGCTTTCTTT. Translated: CASSSLGQWANTEAFF.